Listed here are 17 T cell receptor beta chains from one sample, sequenced in a study of Tregs in tolerant kidney transplant recipients. Profiled with immunoSEQ multiplex PCR; TCRdb holds only in-frame clones, not every one. Its listing shows thousands of clones. The nonmyeloablative bone marrow transplants came from related graft donors, with transient mixed chimerism. The sample in question was CD8+ T cells from blood (PBMCs), obtained 12 months after the transplant. All receptors come from a human patient who received a combined kidney and bone marrow transplant. The graft donor may have contributed some T cells.

This clone ranks as medium-sized in terms of frequency. Coverage ceases 3 residues before the CDR3 finishes, and the germline J gene fills in the end. The rearrangement uses TRBV19 and TRBJ1-1; TRBD1 agrees at 9 bases. V trimming: 5 bases; J trimming: 6 bases; junction bases outside the gene matches: 7. The CDR3 length is 14 residues. The germline gives CDR1 LNHDA, CDR2 SQIVND (reference sequence). The sequenced CDR3 bases are TGTGCCAGTAGTCCCGACAGGGGGTACGCTGAA. Its translation: CASSPDRGYAE. The CDR3 in its entirety is CASSPDRGYAEAFF.

Remarks on this clone: The DNA ends 3 residues before the CDR3 does, and the rest of the CDR3 is filled in from the germline J gene. The rearrangement links TRBV5-6 to TRBJ2-1; a possible D gene is TRBD1 (5 bases). The CDR3 is made up of 14 amino acids. The V and J ends lost 4 bases and 0 bases respectively, with 8 bases between them. Looked up from germline, CDR1 is SGHDT and CDR2 is YYEEEE. The CDR3 bases that were read are TGTGCCAGCAGCCTGACAGACTCCTACAATGAG. Residues: CASSLTDSYNE. The full CDR3 protein is CASSLTDSYNEQFF.

Comments on this clone: Read coverage stops 3 residues before the CDR3 terminus; the germline J gene supplies the remainder. The V gene is TRBV4-1, the J gene TRBJ1-1; no definite D call. Germline CDR1 reads MGHRA; CDR2 reads YSYEKL. CDR3 length equals 14 residues. Trimming left V 2 bases short and J 5 bases short, with 12 bases between. CDR3 bases read: TGCGCCAGCAGCCAATTTCTTTCGGGTACTGAA. Amino acid sequence: CASSQFLSGTE. The entire CDR3 reads CASSQFLSGTEAFF.

With respect to this clone: The read is 3 residues too short to cover the CDR3 end, so that end is filled in from the germline J gene. The chain links TRBV2 to TRBJ2-1, with D possibly TRBD1 on 5 matching bases. Germline V gives CDR1 SNHLY, CDR2 FYNNEI. The V and J ends lost 5 bases and 7 bases respectively, with 12 bases between them. The CDR3 is made up of 13 amino acids. The CDR3 protein is CASSISYRNEQFF. Partial CDR3 DNA: TGTGCCAGCAGTATCAGCTACAGGAATGAG.

CDR3 protein: CSARGVGLAGRPYNEQFF. CDR3 bases read: TGCAGTGCTAGAGGGGTGGGACTAGCGGGACGACCCTACAATGAG. This sequence joins TRBV20-1 and TRBJ2-1; 13 bases align to TRBD2. The DNA ends 3 residues before the CDR3 does, and the rest of the CDR3 is filled in from the germline J gene. Germline values: CDR1 DFQATT, CDR2 SNEGSKA (reference sequence). This CDR3 region has 18 residues. Trimming cost V 1 base and J 2 bases; bases outside gene matches: 8.

Comment on this clone: The CDR3 goes on 3 residues after the read ends, and that part is filled in from the germline J gene. V usage is TRBV29-1 and J usage is TRBJ2-5, with 10 bases matching TRBD2. Trimming removed 2 bases from V and 5 bases from J; junction bases left unmatched: 14. Looked up from germline, CDR1 is SQVTM and CDR2 is ANQGSEA. CDR3 length equals 17 residues. CDR3 sequence: CSVESLAGEGKAETQYF. CDR3 DNA, as far as it was read: TGCAGCGTTGAATCGCTAGCGGGAGAGGGTAAGGCGGAGACC.

Measured by frequency, this clone is medium-sized. From the germline J gene comes the end of the CDR3, since the read stops 3 residues before it. The rearrangement uses TRBV6-2 or TRBV6-3 and TRBJ1-1, with D hard to call. The CDR3 has 12 amino acids. Trimming shortened V by 4 bases and J by 6 bases, and 9 bases separated the two germline ends. Germline V gene data show CDR1 as MNHEY and CDR2 as SVGEGT. The part of the CDR3 DNA that was read is TGTGCCAGCAGTTTTGAGGGTCCTGAA. As protein: CASSFEGPE. In full, the CDR3 reads CASSFEGPEAFF.

On this clone itself: The read ends 3 residues early relative to the CDR3; the germline J gene fills the gap. The chain couples TRBV28 to TRBJ1-5, with D maybe TRBD1 (5 bases). The length of the CDR3 is 16 residues. The V gene's germline CDR1 is MDHEN and CDR2 SYDVKM. With 6 bases removed from V and 3 bases from J, the gap between germline ends came to 18 bases. CDR3 DNA (partial): TGTGCCAGCAGCCCTCGGCGCAGGGCATACAATCAGCCC. It encodes CASSPRRRAYNQP. The full CDR3 reads CASSPRRRAYNQPQHF.

Comment on this clone: The CDR3 is cut off 3 residues early in the read; its end comes from the germline J gene. The chain recombines TRBV29-1 with TRBJ2-1, with TRBD2 identical over 13 bases. Germline assignment: CDR1 SQVTM and CDR2 ANQGSEA. Trimming cost V 6 bases and J 3 bases; bases outside gene matches: 17. This CDR3 is 19 amino acids long. This CDR3 reads CSVRRAGTSGILNYNEQFF. The part of the CDR3 DNA that was read is TGCAGCGTGAGGCGGGCCGGGACTAGCGGGATCCTTAACTACAATGAG.

A remark on this clone: The observed sequence ends 3 residues before the CDR3 terminus, with the missing tail filled in from the germline J gene. V is TRBV30 and J is TRBJ1-1, with 8 nucleotides matching TRBD1. This CDR3 comprises 13 residues. The germline gives CDR1 GTSNPN, CDR2 SVGIG (reference sequence). J lost 4 bases, V lost 7 bases, and 8 bases had no gene match. The covered CDR3 bases are TGTGCCTCCGAACTGACAGGGGCCACTGAA. This sequence encodes CASELTGATE. The complete CDR3 protein is CASELTGATEAFF.

Worth noting for this clone: The CDR3 end falls 3 residues outside the read, so it is completed with the germline J gene. The chain carries TRBV7-9 and TRBJ1-4; the D is unclear. The CDR3 is 15 residues long. Germline-derived CDR1 and CDR2 are SEHNR and FQNEAQ (reference sequence). Trimming took off 1 base at V and 7 bases at J, with 13 bases between the two ends. The CDR3 loop reads CASSLGARRSEKLFF. The CDR3 DNA, read in part, is TGTGCCAGCAGCTTAGGGGCCCGCCGAAGTGAAAAA.

Its frequency marks this clone as medium-sized. Read coverage stops 3 residues before the CDR3 terminus; the germline J gene supplies the remainder. This sequence joins TRBV5-8 and TRBJ2-1; D is ambiguous. Trimming took 0 bases from V and 6 from J, leaving 4 bases between them. CDR1 is SGHTS and CDR2 is YDEGEE in the germline V gene. CDR3 size: 12 residues. The CDR3 region is CASSLATNEQFF. The CDR3 bases that were read are TGTGCCAGCAGCTTGGCTACCAATGAG.

This clone registers medium-sized by frequency. The CDR3 is cut off 3 residues early in the read; its end comes from the germline J gene. The genes are TRBV4-1 and TRBJ1-2, with TRBD1 as a possible D gene (6 bases). From germline, CDR1 is MGHRA and CDR2 YSYEKL. CDR3 size: 15 residues. Incomplete CDR3 DNA: TGCGCCAGCAGCCAAGATTTTGTGGGGGCCCCCGGC. Protein: CASSQDFVGAPG. The CDR3 as a whole reads CASSQDFVGAPGYTF.

Regarding this clone: The missing CDR3 end, 3 residues past where the read stops, is filled in from the germline J gene. The chain combines TRBV19 with TRBJ1-5; D might be TRBD1 (6 bases). CDR1 and CDR2 (germline): LNHDA, SQIVND (reference sequence). V shed 4 bases and J shed 3 bases, with 10 bases lying between them. There are 14 residues in the CDR3. The CDR3 DNA, read in part, is TGTGCCAGTAGTAAAGTGGGGGCCAATCAGCCC. It codes for CASSKVGANQP. The CDR3 as a whole reads CASSKVGANQPQHF.

This clone counts as large by frequency. Partial CDR3 DNA: TGTGCCATCAGTGGGGGGGGACAGGGGCCCCATGAG. This codes for CAISGGGQGPHE. The CDR3 as a whole reads CAISGGGQGPHEQFF. The chain employs TRBV10-3 and TRBJ2-1; 10 nucleotides match TRBD1. The read stops 3 residues short of the end of the CDR3; the missing end is completed from the germline J gene. Germline-derived CDR1 and CDR2 are ENHRY and SYGVKD. Unmatched junction bases numbered 8, after V lost 4 bases and J lost 8 bases. This CDR3 comprises 15 residues.

To note about this clone: The read ends 3 residues before the CDR3 terminus; that terminus is restored from the germline J gene. The chain combines TRBV7-2 with TRBJ2-2, with unresolved D. The V end lost 1 base, the J end lost 0 bases, and 6 bases lay between the germline ends. The CDR3 consists of 15 residues. In germline, CDR1 is SGHTA, CDR2 FQGNSA. Here the CDR3 reads CASSLVLANTGELFF. CDR3 DNA, as far as it was read: TGTGCCAGCAGCTTAGTCCTCGCGAACACCGGGGAG.

With respect to this clone: Read coverage stops 3 residues before the CDR3 terminus; the germline J gene supplies the remainder. The chain has TRBV7-3 and TRBJ2-1; TRBD2 aligns across 11 bases. CDR3 length: 15 amino acids. Trimming at V came to 2 bases and at J to 3 bases, leaving 0 bases not matched to a gene. Germline CDR1 SGHTA, CDR2 FQGTGA. The CDR3 loop reads CASSLGTSGYNEQFF. CDR3 bases read: TGTGCCAGCAGCTTAGGGACTAGCGGCTACAATGAG.